The 25 T cell receptor beta chains below all came from one sample that was sequenced in a study of blood T cells in healthy people across ages. Combining a sample-barcoded 5' primer with a J-beta primer mix, a second PCR ran for roughly 7 to 12 cycles. From the 5' RACE reads, TCRdb called clonotypes with MiXCR, one entry per CDR3 protein. This repertoire shows around 1,600,000 distinct CDR3 sequences, less than 45% found once; its top ten account for over 3.5%. Material: blood. The receptors stem from a woman in her late teens or twenties in good health.

This clonotype was counted only a few times. The chain is built from TRBV20-1 and TRBJ2-3; 10 bases are a match to TRBD2. The CDR3 has 17 residues. Germline assignment: CDR1 DFQATT and CDR2 SNEGSKA (reference sequence). V was clipped by 6 bases and J by 3 bases; unmatched bases: 15. The CDR3 DNA sequence: TGCAGTGCCTCACTAGCGGGGATCCCATCTCCTACAGATACGCAGTATTTT. It specifies CSASLAGIPSPTDTQYF.

This rearrangement joins TRBV12-3 or TRBV12-4 to TRBJ1-4; 8 bases are shared with TRBD1. The length of the CDR3 is 14 residues. Losses at the gene ends were 3 bases for V and 6 bases for J; bases not matched to a gene: 3. CDR3: CASSFQGADEKLFF. The DNA for the CDR3 is TGTGCCAGCAGTTTTCAGGGGGCAGATGAAAAACTGTTTTTT.

The chain recombines TRBV12-3 or TRBV12-4 with TRBJ1-5; maybe TRBD1 (5 bases). This CDR3 has 12 amino acids. Trimming cost V 6 bases and J 7 bases, with 10 bases left between them. The CDR3 loop is CASRDSLQPQHF. The DNA for the CDR3 is TGTGCCAGCAGAGACAGTCTCCAGCCCCAGCATTTT.

This chain connects TRBV7-2 to TRBJ2-2; 9 nucleotides align to TRBD1. CDR3 length: 15 amino acids. Unmatched junction bases numbered 9, after V lost 5 bases and J lost 8 bases. Germline CDR1 and CDR2: SGHTA and FQGNSA. The CDR3: CASSLQGAFIGELFF. The CDR3 region has the DNA TGTGCCAGCAGCCTACAGGGGGCCTTTATTGGGGAGCTGTTTTTT. Full variable domain (rest looked up from reference TRBV7-2 and TRBJ2-2): GAGVSQSPSNKVTEKGKDVELRCDPISGHTALYWYRQSLGQGLEFLIYFQGNSAPDKSGLPSDRFSAERTGGSVSTLTIQRTQQEDSAVYLCASSLQGAFIGELFFGEGSRLTVL.

The chain has TRBV20-1 and TRBJ2-7; 9 bases match TRBD1. V shed 1 base and J 3 bases; nucleotides not matched to a gene: 4. From germline, CDR1 is DFQATT and CDR2 SNEGSKA (reference sequence). CDR3 length: 14 amino acids. The CDR3 region has the DNA TGCAGTGCTAGAGCAAGGGACAGGGTCTACGAGCAGTACTTC. Protein: CSARARDRVYEQYF.

This chain connects TRBV27 to TRBJ1-1; D unresolved. The CDR3 has 13 amino acids. Germline V CDR1 and CDR2: MNHEY, SMNVEV (reference sequence). V lost 5 bases, J lost 3 bases, and 10 bases lay in between. CDR3 DNA: TGTGCCAGCAGTCGTCAGCGGGACACTGAAGCTTTCTTT. It codes for CASSRQRDTEAFF.

J is TRBJ2-3 and V is TRBV12-3 or TRBV12-4, with D unresolved. This CDR3 is 13 amino acids long. V was shortened by 6 bases and J by 4 bases, with 11 bases between the two germline ends. CDR3 coding DNA: TGTGCCAGCAGCCGGTCTTCCCCAGATACGCAGTATTTT. It encodes CASSRSSPDTQYF.

The rearrangement links TRBV18 to TRBJ1-2; D unresolved. The CDR3 is 14 residues long. V lost 5 bases and J lost 8, with 18 bases in between. Germline loops: CDR1 KGHSH, CDR2 LQKENI. CDR3 residues: CASSAGITLDGYTF. DNA of the CDR3: TGTGCCAGCTCAGCGGGAATAACGCTCGACGGCTACACCTTC.

The gene calls are TRBV5-1 and TRBJ1-2; tentatively, D is TRBD1 (6 bases). Germline assignment: CDR1 SGHRS and CDR2 YFSETQ. The germline V and J ends were trimmed by 0 bases and 0 bases, with 12 bases remaining between them. The CDR3 is 16 residues long. The CDR3 is CASSLVTGKANYGYTF. The CDR3 DNA sequence: TGCGCCAGCAGCTTGGTGACAGGAAAAGCTAACTATGGCTACACCTTC.

The chain recombines TRBV7-9 with TRBJ1-4; D is ambiguous. V was pared by 5 bases and J by 4 bases, with 11 bases between. This CDR3 comprises 14 residues. Germline CDR1 is SEHNR and CDR2 is FQNEAQ (reference sequence). In DNA, the CDR3 is TGTGCCAGCAGCCAAGGATATGATAATGAAAAACTGTTTTTT. Amino acid sequence: CASSQGYDNEKLFF.

This chain joins TRBV18 and TRBJ1-2, with D possibly TRBD1 on 5 matching bases. V was shortened by 5 bases and J by 5 bases, with 12 bases between the two germline ends. The germline V gene has CDR1 KGHSH and CDR2 LQKENI. This CDR3 region has 13 residues. The CDR3 nucleotides are TGTGCCAGCTCAGAGGGGAGTTCGTATGGCTACACCTTC. Translating it yields CASSEGSSYGYTF.

With respect to this clonotype: An end of the junction differs from the germline gene, which may be a read error. CDR3 DNA: TGTGCCAGCAGCTTAATCCCGGGACACCGCACAGCTACGCAGTATTTT. This encodes CASSLIPGHRTATQYF. The gene calls are TRBV7-2 and TRBJ2-3; possible D gene TRBD1, 6 bases. The CDR3 totals 16 residues. Germline V CDR1 and CDR2: SGHTA, FQGNSA.

This sequence joins TRBV3-1 and TRBJ2-1; TRBD2 agrees at 8 bases. V was pared by 5 bases and J by 13 bases, with 16 bases of the junction left unmatched. CDR3 length equals 15 residues. Germline CDR1 reads LGHDT; CDR2 reads YNNKEL (reference sequence). The CDR3 DNA reads as TGTGCCAGCAGCTACTTAGCGGGGAGGAGAAAGACCCAGTTCTTC. Translated: CASSYLAGRRKTQFF.

V gene TRBV27 combines with J gene TRBJ1-2; maybe TRBD1 (5 bases). V dropped 3 bases and J dropped 7 bases, with 15 bases sitting between them. The CDR3 consists of 14 residues. CDR1 is MNHEY and CDR2 is SMNVEV in the germline V gene (reference sequence). CDR3 sequence: CASSFGQGGSGYTF. The CDR3 DNA sequence: TGTGCCAGCAGTTTCGGTCAGGGAGGCTCTGGCTACACCTTC.

The chain uses TRBV7-9 and TRBJ2-3; maybe TRBD2 (5 bases). V was pared by 2 bases and J by 4 bases, with 13 bases between. CDR3 length: 15 residues. Per the germline V gene, CDR1 is SEHNR and CDR2 is FQNEAQ (reference sequence). In DNA form, the CDR3 reads TGTGCCAGCAGCTTATTCATGGGGAGTGCAGATACGCAGTATTTT. This sequence encodes CASSLFMGSADTQYF.

The genes are TRBV10-3 and TRBJ2-5; D perhaps matches TRBD2 (6 bases). The CDR3 covers 13 residues. CDR1 ENHRY and CDR2 SYGVKD come from the germline V gene. The V end lost 7 bases, the J end lost 2 bases, and 11 bases lay between the germline ends. In nucleotides, the CDR3 is TGTGCCATCAACCAGGGAGGTCAAGAGACCCAGTACTTC. It yields the protein CAINQGGQETQYF.

This rearrangement joins TRBV14 to TRBJ1-6; possibly TRBD1 for D (5 bases). The V end was cut by 11 bases, the J end by 7 bases, with 18 bases between. Germline lookup yields CDR1 SGHDN and CDR2 FVKESK. The CDR3 consists of 14 residues. The CDR3 nucleotides are TGTGCCCTCTTGATCAGGGCGGGGAATTCACCCCTCCACTTT. Translating gives CALLIRAGNSPLHF. Drawing the rest from reference TRBV14 and TRBJ1-6, the complete variable domain is EAGVTQFPSHSVIEKGQTVTLRCDPISGHDNLYWYRRVMGKEIKFLLHFVKESKQDESGMPNNRFLAERTGGTYSTLKVQPAELEDSGVYFCALLIRAGNSPLHFGNGTRLTVT.

This rearrangement joins TRBV28 to TRBJ2-5; no definite D call. Germline V lookup: CDR1 MDHEN, CDR2 SYDVKM. The CDR3 length is 12 residues. V was pared by 3 bases and J by 11 bases, with 13 bases between. The CDR3 here is CASSFLGEEQYF. DNA for the CDR3: TGTGCCAGCAGTTTCTTAGGTGAGGAGCAGTACTTC.

The V call is TRBV19, the J call TRBJ2-4; TRBD1 aligns across 9 bases. The J call may be incorrect, as the DNA end agrees better with TRBJ2-7. The germline V gene encodes CDR1 LNHDA and CDR2 SQIVND (reference sequence). The CDR3 has 12 residues. The CDR3 sequence: CASQDRGREQYF. In DNA form, the CDR3 reads TGTGCCAGTCAGGACAGGGGTCGCGAGCAGTACTTC.

This clonotype was observed a few times. The chain has TRBV20-1 and TRBJ2-3; D unresolved. Germline V gene sequence: CDR1 DFQATT, CDR2 SNEGSKA (reference sequence). Trimming shortened V by 4 bases and J by 1 base, and 6 bases separated the two germline ends. The CDR3 covers 12 residues. The chain's CDR3 is CSAKQGTDTQYF. CDR3 bases: TGCAGTGCTAAGCAGGGCACAGATACGCAGTATTTT.

The chain uses TRBV20-1 and TRBJ2-7; D uncertain. Germline values: CDR1 DFQATT, CDR2 SNEGSKA (reference sequence). The CDR3 is 12 residues long. V lost 1 base and J 5 bases, leaving 9 bases between the germline ends. This chain's CDR3 is CSARVARDEQYF. The CDR3 DNA is TGCAGTGCTAGAGTCGCAAGGGACGAGCAGTACTTC.

This clonotype was found a few times. This chain joins TRBV6-5 and TRBJ1-4, with 9 bases matching TRBD1. This CDR3 has 12 amino acids. Germline values: CDR1 MNHEY, CDR2 SVGAGI. The junction had 2 bases not matched to a gene; V was cut back by 7 bases and J by 8 bases. The CDR3 DNA follows: TGTGCCAGCACCGACAGGGGGGAAAAACTGTTTTTT. The encoded protein is CASTDRGEKLFF.

The chain combines TRBV15 with TRBJ2-5, with 13 bases fitting TRBD2. Germline V gives CDR1 LNHNV, CDR2 YYDKDF (reference sequence). V lost 0 bases to trimming and J lost 11 bases; unmatched junction nucleotides: 12. The CDR3 runs to 17 residues. The CDR3 DNA reads as TGTGCCACCAGCAGAGAACCCGGACTAGCGGGAGTCAATGAGCAGTACTTC. It encodes CATSREPGLAGVNEQYF.

This clonotype turned up a few times. This chain uses TRBV11-2 with TRBJ1-2, with D possibly matching TRBD1 (6 bases). Germline V gives CDR1 SGHAT, CDR2 FQNNGV. CDR3 size: 13 residues. V lost 5 bases and J 5 bases, leaving 12 bases between the germline ends. CDR3 coding DNA: TGTGCCAGCAGCGTGGACAGCCTGTATGGCTACACCTTC. It yields the protein CASSVDSLYGYTF.

V gene TRBV6-1 combines with J gene TRBJ2-3, with D tentatively TRBD2 (6 bases). The CDR3 sequence is 15 residues long. V was clipped by 6 bases and J by 5 bases, with 18 bases between them. Germline assignment: CDR1 MNHNS and CDR2 SASEGT. CDR3 bases: TGTGCCAGCAGGCGGGCGGGATCTTTGGTAGATACGCAGTATTTT. It specifies CASRRAGSLVDTQYF.